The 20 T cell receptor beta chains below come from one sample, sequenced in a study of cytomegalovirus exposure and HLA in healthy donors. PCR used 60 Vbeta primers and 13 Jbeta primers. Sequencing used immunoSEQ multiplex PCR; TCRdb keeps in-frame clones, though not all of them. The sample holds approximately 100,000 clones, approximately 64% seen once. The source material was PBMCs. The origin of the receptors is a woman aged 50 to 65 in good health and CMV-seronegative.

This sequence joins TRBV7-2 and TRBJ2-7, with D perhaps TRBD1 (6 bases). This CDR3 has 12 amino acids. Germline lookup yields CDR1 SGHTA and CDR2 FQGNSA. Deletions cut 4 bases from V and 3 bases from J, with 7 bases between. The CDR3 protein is CASSSRGYEQYF. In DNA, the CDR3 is TGTGCCAGCAGCTCCAGGGGCTACGAGCAGTACTTC.

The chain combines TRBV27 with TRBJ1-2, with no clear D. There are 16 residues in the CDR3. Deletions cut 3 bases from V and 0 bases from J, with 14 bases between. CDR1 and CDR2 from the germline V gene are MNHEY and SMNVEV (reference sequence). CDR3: CASSFSALGANYGYTF. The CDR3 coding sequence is TGTGCCAGCAGTTTTTCGGCGTTGGGAGCTAACTATGGCTACACCTTC.

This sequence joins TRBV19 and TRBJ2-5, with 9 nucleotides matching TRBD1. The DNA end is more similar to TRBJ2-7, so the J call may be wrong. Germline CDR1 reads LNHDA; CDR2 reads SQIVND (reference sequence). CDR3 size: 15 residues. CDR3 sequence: CASSLRDRDVYEQYF. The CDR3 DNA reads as TGTGCCAGTAGTCTCCGGGACAGGGATGTCTACGAGCAGTACTTC.

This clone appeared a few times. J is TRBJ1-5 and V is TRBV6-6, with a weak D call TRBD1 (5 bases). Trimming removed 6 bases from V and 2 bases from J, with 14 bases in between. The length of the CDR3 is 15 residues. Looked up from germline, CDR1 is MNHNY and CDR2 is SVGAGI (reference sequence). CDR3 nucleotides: TGTGCCAGCAGCAGGGACTGGGGAGGCAATCAGCCCCAGCATTTT. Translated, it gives CASSRDWGGNQPQHF.

The DNA of the CDR3 is TGCGCCAGCAGCCTAGGACAAGTCTACAATGAGCAGTTCTTC. Encoded protein: CASSLGQVYNEQFF. The chain carries TRBV4-1 and TRBJ2-1; tentative D call: TRBD1 (5 bases). The CDR3 has 14 amino acids. V gave up 4 bases and J gave up 3 bases, with 10 bases separating them. Per germline, CDR1 MGHRA and CDR2 YSYEKL.

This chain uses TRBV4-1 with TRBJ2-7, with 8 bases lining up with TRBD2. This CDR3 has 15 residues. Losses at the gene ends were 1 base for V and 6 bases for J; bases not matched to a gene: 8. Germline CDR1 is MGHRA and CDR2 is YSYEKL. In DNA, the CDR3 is TGCGCCAGCAGCCAAGCCCCCGGAGCGGGAGCCGAGCAGTACTTC. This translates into CASSQAPGAGAEQYF.

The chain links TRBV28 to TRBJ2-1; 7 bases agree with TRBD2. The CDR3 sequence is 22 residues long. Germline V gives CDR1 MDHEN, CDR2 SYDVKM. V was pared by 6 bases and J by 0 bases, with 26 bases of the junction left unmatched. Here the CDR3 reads CASRTWWGRADIETPSYNEQFF. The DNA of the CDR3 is TGTGCCAGCAGAACCTGGTGGGGGAGGGCCGATATCGAAACCCCCTCCTACAATGAGCAGTTCTTC.

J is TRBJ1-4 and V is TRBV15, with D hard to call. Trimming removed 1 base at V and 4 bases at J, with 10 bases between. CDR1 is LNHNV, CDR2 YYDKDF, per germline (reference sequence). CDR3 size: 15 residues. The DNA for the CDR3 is TGTGCCACCAGCAGAGCACCAGGAAGTAATGAAAAACTGTTTTTT. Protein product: CATSRAPGSNEKLFF.

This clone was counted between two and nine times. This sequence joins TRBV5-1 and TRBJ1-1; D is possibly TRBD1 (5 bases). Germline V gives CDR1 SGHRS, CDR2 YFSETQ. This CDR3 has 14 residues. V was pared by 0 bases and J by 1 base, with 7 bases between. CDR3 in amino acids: CASSLAGGNTEAFF. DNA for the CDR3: TGCGCCAGCAGCTTGGCCGGGGGGAACACTGAAGCTTTCTTT.

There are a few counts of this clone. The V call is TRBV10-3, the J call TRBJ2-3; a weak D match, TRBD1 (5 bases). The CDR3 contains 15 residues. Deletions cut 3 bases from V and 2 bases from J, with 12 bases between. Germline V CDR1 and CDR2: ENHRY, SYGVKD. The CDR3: CAISERGQYTDTQYF. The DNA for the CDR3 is TGTGCCATCAGTGAACGAGGACAATACACAGATACGCAGTATTTT.

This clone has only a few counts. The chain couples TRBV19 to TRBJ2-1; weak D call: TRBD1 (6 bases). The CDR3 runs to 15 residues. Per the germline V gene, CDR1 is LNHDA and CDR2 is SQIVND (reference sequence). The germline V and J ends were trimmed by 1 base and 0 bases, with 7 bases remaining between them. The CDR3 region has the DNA TGTGCCAGTAGTATAGGAGGGGGCTCCTACAATGAGCAGTTCTTC. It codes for CASSIGGGSYNEQFF.

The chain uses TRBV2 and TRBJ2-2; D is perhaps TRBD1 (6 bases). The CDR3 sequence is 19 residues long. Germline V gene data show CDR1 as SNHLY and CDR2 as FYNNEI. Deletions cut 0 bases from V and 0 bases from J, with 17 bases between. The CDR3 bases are TGTGCCAGCAGTGAAGCGCTTCAACAGGGCCACACGAACACCGGGGAGCTGTTTTTT. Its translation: CASSEALQQGHTNTGELFF.

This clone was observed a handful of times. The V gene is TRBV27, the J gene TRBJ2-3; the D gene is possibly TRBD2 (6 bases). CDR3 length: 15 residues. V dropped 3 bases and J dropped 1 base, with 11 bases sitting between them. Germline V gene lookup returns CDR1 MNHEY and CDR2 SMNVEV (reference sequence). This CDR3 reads CASSLREQGTDTQYF. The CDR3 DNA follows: TGTGCCAGCAGTTTGCGGGAACAGGGCACAGATACGCAGTATTTT.

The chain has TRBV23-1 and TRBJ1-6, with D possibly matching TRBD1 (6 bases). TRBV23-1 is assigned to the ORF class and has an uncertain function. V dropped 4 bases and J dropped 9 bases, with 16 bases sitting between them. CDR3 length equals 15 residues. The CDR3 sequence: CASSRPLRGISPLHF. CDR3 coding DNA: TGCGCCAGCAGTCGACCTCTTAGGGGGATTTCACCCCTCCACTTT.

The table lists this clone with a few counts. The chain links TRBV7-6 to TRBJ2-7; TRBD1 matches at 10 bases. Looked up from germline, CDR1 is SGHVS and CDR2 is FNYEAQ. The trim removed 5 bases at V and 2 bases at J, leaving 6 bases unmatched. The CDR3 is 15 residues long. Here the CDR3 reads CASSRLGQGTYEQYF. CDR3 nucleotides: TGTGCCAGCAGCAGACTGGGACAGGGGACCTACGAGCAGTACTTC.

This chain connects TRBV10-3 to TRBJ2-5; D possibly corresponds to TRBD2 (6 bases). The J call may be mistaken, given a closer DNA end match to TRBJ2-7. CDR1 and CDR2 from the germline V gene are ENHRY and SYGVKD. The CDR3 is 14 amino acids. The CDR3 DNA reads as TGTGCCATCAGTGAGGCGACTAGTACGGTCGAGCAGTACTTC. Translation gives CAISEATSTVEQYF.

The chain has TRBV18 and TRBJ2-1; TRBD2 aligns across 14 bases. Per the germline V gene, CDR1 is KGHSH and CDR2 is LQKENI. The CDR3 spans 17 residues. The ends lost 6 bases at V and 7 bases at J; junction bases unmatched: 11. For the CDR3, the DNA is TGTGCCAGCTCGGGACTAGCGGGGGCCCCATTGGGAAATGAGCAGTTCTTC. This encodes CASSGLAGAPLGNEQFF.

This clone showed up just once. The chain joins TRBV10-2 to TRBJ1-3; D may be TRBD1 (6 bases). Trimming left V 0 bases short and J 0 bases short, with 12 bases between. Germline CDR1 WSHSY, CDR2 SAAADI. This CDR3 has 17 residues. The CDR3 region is CASSESTYRVSGNTIYF. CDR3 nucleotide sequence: TGCGCCAGCAGTGAGTCCACCTACAGGGTCTCTGGAAACACCATATATTTT.

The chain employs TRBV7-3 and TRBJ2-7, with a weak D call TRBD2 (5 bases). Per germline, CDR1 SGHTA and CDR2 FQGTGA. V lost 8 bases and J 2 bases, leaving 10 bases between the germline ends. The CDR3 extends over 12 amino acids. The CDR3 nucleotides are TGTGCCAGCGGAGGCTCACCCTACGAGCAGTACTTC. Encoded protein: CASGGSPYEQYF. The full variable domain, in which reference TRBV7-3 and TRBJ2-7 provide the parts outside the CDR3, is GAGVSQTPSNKVTEKGKYVELRCDPISGHTALYWYRQSLGQGPEFLIYFQGTGAADDSGLPNDRFFAVRPEGSVSTLKIQRTERGDSAVYLCASGGSPYEQYFGPGTRLTVT.

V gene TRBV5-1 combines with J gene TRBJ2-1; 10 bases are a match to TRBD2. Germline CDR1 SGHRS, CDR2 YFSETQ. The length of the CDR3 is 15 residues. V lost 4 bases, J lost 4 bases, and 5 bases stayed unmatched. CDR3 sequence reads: CASSPGTSDYNEQFF. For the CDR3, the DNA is TGCGCCAGCAGCCCCGGGACTAGCGATTACAATGAGCAGTTCTTC.